This T cell receptor beta chain was captured by sequencing in a study of shared clonotypes between healthy human individuals. Study-level results: A generally larger estimated richness was seen in naive subsets than in memory subsets. Represented diversity (both genetic and exposure-history) was limited by the small number of donors.

V was clipped by 11 bases and J by 10 bases; unmatched bases: 7. The CDR3 is made up of 11 amino acids. Germline V gives CDR1 ENHRY, CDR2 SYGVKD. Comment on this clone: Its cognate antigen is unknown.

Sorted-subset replicate PCR reactions were performed with about 200 ng DNA, corresponding to tens of thousands of T cell genomes. Profiling relied on immunoSEQ multiplex PCR, and the TCRdb table lists in-frame clones only, not all of them. The data show around 1,900,000 clones, 85% to 95% seen once. CD8 cells regarded as naive lacked CD45RO, were positively chosen for CCR7, and omitted terminally differentiated effector memory CD45RA+ cells. All of the donors resided in Nashville, Tennessee, and each was a Caucasian adult. The chain employs TRBV10-3 and TRBJ2-1, with 8 bases identical to TRBD2. Sequencing input: naive CD8+ T cells from PBMCs. The clonotype comes from a young man in good health. Some clones in this sample may be carry-over from other donors' samples. The CDR3 sequence is CASQREREQFF. CDR3 sequence (DNA): TGTGCCTCACAGCGGGAGCGGGAGCAGTTCTTC.